These 2 T cell receptor beta chains were all obtained from the same sample, sequenced in a study of cytomegalovirus exposure and HLA in healthy donors. PCR was performed using 60 Vbeta and 13 Jbeta primers. Sequencing used immunoSEQ multiplex PCR; TCRdb keeps in-frame clones, though not all of them. This table has some 90,000 clones, roughly two thirds appearing once. The sample taken for sequencing was PBMCs. Every receptor here comes from a man aged 45-60 years in good health and CMV-seronegative.

In its sample, this clone was seen a few times. The rearrangement joins TRBV29-1 to TRBJ2-7; the match to TRBD1 covers 8 bases. Germline CDR1 reads SQVTM; CDR2 reads ANQGSEA. V gave up 6 bases and J gave up 3 bases; unmatched junction bases: 7. The CDR3 is made up of 13 amino acids. The DNA of the CDR3 is TGCAGCGTAACCGGGACAGGAATCTACGAGCAGTACTTC. Protein: CSVTGTGIYEQYF.

V is TRBV9 and J is TRBJ2-1; no reliable D call. V gave up 4 bases and J gave up 5 bases, with 4 bases separating them. Germline V gene data show CDR1 as SGDLS and CDR2 as YYNGEE. This CDR3 spans 11 amino acids. The CDR3 DNA is TGTGCCAGCAGCACAAACAATGAGCAGTTCTTC. This codes for CASSTNNEQFF.